The T cell receptor (beta chain) described here comes from a study of tumor-infiltrating lymphocytes in primary liver carcinoma. Using a constant-region primer together with ProtoScript II reverse transcriptase, TCR beta cDNA was made from roughly 500 ng of total RNA. Construction of TCR beta libraries relied on three successive nested multiplex PCR rounds employing slightly modified ARM-PCR. TCRdb fed the multiplex PCR reads into MiXCR, producing one record per CDR3 protein. The top ten clones hold roughly 6.5% of a sample with approximately 330,000 distinct CDR3 sequences, less than 70% of them seen once. Researchers drew blood RNA from unsorted whole blood and extracted germline DNA as well. Study results and limitations: Top-250-clone fractions were significantly higher in tumors than in blood (p = 0.039). Unsorted bulk sampling ruled out any CD4+ versus CD8+ repertoire comparison. Tumor region pairs outstripped tumor-adjacent and tumor-blood pairs in overlap.

Comment on this clonotype: Its specificity is unknown. This may be a read error, as it is one base from a much larger clone.

Material: peripheral blood. This TCR derives from a man in his forties with primary liver carcinoma and hepatitis B virus infection.

CDR3 nucleotides: TGTCCCAGCAGCCAAGTGGACAACTCCTACAATGAGCAGTTCTTC. Its protein product is CPSSQVDNSYNEQFF. The chain joins TRBV4-2 to TRBJ2-1; tentatively, D is TRBD1 (5 bases). This CDR3 region has 15 residues. The germline CDR1 and CDR2 sequences are LGHNA and YNFKEQ.